What follows is one TCR beta chain and its context. The CDR3 is 13 residues long. Trimming removed 5 bases at V and 3 bases at J, with 11 bases between. This record comes from a study of T cells in Graves' hyperthyroidism and ophthalmopathy. Researchers amplified the TCR beta CDR3 regions from RNA transcripts. Primed by the HTBI set, a first-round RT-PCR was run on the TCR CDR3. TCRdb recomputed calls from the multiplex PCR reads with MiXCR, one row per CDR3 protein. The repertoire consists of some 800,000 distinct CDR3 sequences, with 38% occurring once and the leading ten covering over 8%. Input material: blood. The chain recombines TRBV12-3 or TRBV12-4 with TRBJ2-7; tentatively, D is TRBD2 (6 bases). The receptor comes from a man aged 18-30 years with Graves' hyperthyroidism. CDR3 loop: CASSIGSFYEQYF. CDR3 nucleotide sequence: TGTGCCAGCAGTATCGGGAGTTTCTACGAGCAGTACTTC.